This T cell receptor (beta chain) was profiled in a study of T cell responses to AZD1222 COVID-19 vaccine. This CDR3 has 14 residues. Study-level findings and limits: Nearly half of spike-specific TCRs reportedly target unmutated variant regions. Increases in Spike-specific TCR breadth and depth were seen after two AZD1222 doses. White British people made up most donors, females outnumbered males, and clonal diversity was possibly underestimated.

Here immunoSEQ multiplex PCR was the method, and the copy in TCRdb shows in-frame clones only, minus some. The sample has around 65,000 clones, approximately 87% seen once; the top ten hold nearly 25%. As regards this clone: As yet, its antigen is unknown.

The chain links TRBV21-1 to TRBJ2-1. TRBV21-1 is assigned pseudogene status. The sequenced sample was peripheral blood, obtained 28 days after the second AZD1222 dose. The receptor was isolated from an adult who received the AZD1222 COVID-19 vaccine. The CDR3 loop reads CASSKFCGINEQFF. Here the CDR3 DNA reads TGTGCCAGCAGCAAATTTTGTGGGATAAATGAGCAGTTCTTC.